Listed here is a single T cell receptor beta chain. The antigen it binds to is not known. Base qualities are not at hand, and no much larger clone is one base apart. This record belongs to a study of OX40 agonist ivuxolimab in advanced cancers. Notes on the research overall: Ivuxolimab was a fully human IgG2 agonistic monoclonal antibody targeting the costimulatory receptor OX40 (CD134). Intravenous ivuxolimab was administered to patients every 2 weeks at six dose levels: 0.01, 0.1, 0.3, 1.5, 3 and 10 mg/kg. Of the approximately 54 dose-escalation patients, hepatocellular carcinoma was present in about 20, melanoma in around 15, renal cell carcinoma in 9 and head and neck cancer in 9. In the dose-escalation cohort, around four fifths of patients were male, and the mean age was approximately 60 years, with a range of roughly 20 to 80. Patients were allowed to have had prior anti-PD-1, anti-PD-L1 or anti-CTLA-4 therapy, and approximately 41% of the dose-escalation patients had previously received checkpoint inhibitors. Partial responses were achieved by three dose-escalation patients, of whom one had hepatocellular carcinoma and two had cutaneous melanoma. Peripheral TCRbeta sequencing aimed to test whether ivuxolimab altered TCR sequence diversity and caused clonal T-cell expansion. The paper describes the monotherapy dose-escalation part (N of about 54 patients) of the phase I trial of ivuxolimab.

Patients with autoimmune disease history or receiving systemic immunosuppression were excluded from the trial. Peripheral blood for TCR sequencing was collected from all dose cohorts at baseline, on cycle 4 day 1, and on cycle 7 day 1. Samples came from an open-label, multicenter, first-in-human phase I dose-escalation trial of ivuxolimab. The trial enrolled adults with locally advanced or metastatic head and neck squamous cell, hepatocellular, melanoma or renal cell carcinoma. Before TCR sequencing, CD4+ T cells and CD8+ T cells from peripheral blood were sorted into separate populations. For sequencing of the TCRbeta CDR3 region, genomic DNA was extracted from the sorted cells. The immunoSEQ Assay was used to sequence the TCRbeta CDR3 regions. Not all clones reach the TCRdb copy of this immuneACCESS table, which keeps in-frame sequences only. Checked studies attribute under half of the gap to unresolved V genes and leave the rest unexplained. In all, the sample holds tens of thousands of clones, and over 85% of those were seen once. The top ten constitute under 1% of the sample.

The full study reports these points: In the 0.1-3.0 mg/kg groups, partial responders had among the lowest normalized peripheral clonal expansion, particularly in CD8+ T cells. The antigen specificity of the peripheral T cells that underwent clonal expansion was not determined. Clonal expansion of both CD4+ and CD8+ blood T cells was observed from baseline to week 6 at doses 0.1 to 3.0 mg/kg. Low levels of normalized T-cell clonal expansion were also seen in some patients who did not respond. After ivuxolimab, CD8+ T cells had more expanded clones than CD4+ T cells on average.

CDR1 and CDR2, per the germline V gene, are SNHLY and FYNNEI. V is shortened by 8 bases, J by 2 bases, and the region joining them spans 10 bases. The CDR3 runs 13 residues from the cysteine to the phenylalanine. Solely the CDR3 DNA is kept, with 39 bases framed from the first base. The rearranged chain carries TRBV2 and TRBJ1-3; confidence is insufficient to name the D gene. The input for sequencing was CD4+ or CD8+ T cells sorted from blood, taken in a trial of the OX40 agonist ivuxolimab. This clonotype was obtained from an adult with an advanced solid tumor such as melanoma, head and neck, liver or kidney cancer. The nucleotide sequence is TGTGCCAGCTTAACGAGCCCTGGAAACACCATATATTTT. This encodes CASLTSPGNTIYF.